Listed below are T cell receptor beta chains from one sample, sequenced in a study of vaccination and CD4 T cells after COVID-19. MiXCR, run by TCRdb on the PCR reads, gives a single entry per CDR3 protein. Seen here are around 15,000 distinct CDR3 sequences, about 53% observed once, and the top ten hold about 9.4%. These TCRs are of unknown antigen specificity. Sequencing used CD4+ T cells from blood, cultured in vitro. These receptors came from a human donor who had recovered from COVID-19. Both conserved end residues are part of each CDR3. Fields, in order: clone size, V gene, D gene, J gene, CDR3 DNA, CDR3 protein. D genes are given only for firm matches. Clone size is shown for a subset of rows, as once, few, many or a class of expanded clone.

-	TRBV20-1	-	TRBJ2-3	TGCAGTGCTAGAGATGTCAGCACAGATACGCAGTATTTT	CSARDVSTDTQYF
-	TRBV19	TRBD2	TRBJ2-3	TGTGCCAGTAGCCGGGGACTAGCGGGGACTAAGTCTAGCACAGATACGCAGTATTTT	CASSRGLAGTKSSTDTQYF
-	TRBV2	-	TRBJ1-4	TGTGCCAGCAGTGTTCTCCGGGGAATCGGTGAAAAACTGTTTTTT	CASSVLRGIGEKLFF
-	TRBV12-3/TRBV12-4	TRBD1	TRBJ1-2	TGTGCCAGCAGTGTCACAGGGGGCCGGGGCTACACCTTC	CASSVTGGRGYTF
-	TRBV5-4	-	TRBJ1-6	TGTGCCAGCAGCTTGGGGGGGCTCGGTAATTCACCCCTCCACTTT	CASSLGGLGNSPLHF
-	TRBV7-9	-	TRBJ1-1	TGTGCCAGCAGCTCTTACAGGGCGCGAAGCACTGAAGCTTTCTTT	CASSSYRARSTEAFF
-	TRBV10-2	TRBD1	TRBJ2-3	TGCGCCAGCACGGTCTCCAGGGGGACAGATACGCAGTATTTT	CASTVSRGTDTQYF
-	TRBV7-2	-	TRBJ1-6	TGTGCCGGCAGCAACGACCACAGTTCACCCCTCCACTTT	CAGSNDHSSPLHF
few	TRBV7-2	-	TRBJ1-2	TGTGCCAGCAGCTTAGATCAGTTTGGTGGCTACACCTTC	CASSLDQFGGYTF
-	TRBV27	-	TRBJ1-1	TGTGCCAGCACCCCCGGCCCAGCGATGAACACTGAAGCTTTCTTT	CASTPGPAMNTEAFF
-	TRBV4-1	-	TRBJ2-3	TGCGCCAGCAGAATTACGGGGGGCACAGATACGCAGTATTTT	CASRITGGTDTQYF
-	TRBV20-1	TRBD2	TRBJ2-3	TGCAGTGCTAACCGACTAGCGGGGGAAAGCACAGATACGCAGTATTTT	CSANRLAGESTDTQYF
-	TRBV19	TRBD1	TRBJ1-1	TGTGCCAGTAGTCTCCAGGGGGGAAACACTGAAGCTTTCTTT	CASSLQGGNTEAFF
-	TRBV3-1	-	TRBJ2-5	TGTGCCAGCAGCCAAGATAGGGGGTCCCAGTACTTC	CASSQDRGSQYF
-	TRBV28	-	TRBJ1-5	TGTGCCAGCAGGCCGCGGGATCGGCCCCAGCATTTT	CASRPRDRPQHF
few	TRBV2	-	TRBJ1-5	TGTGCCAGCAGCTTCAGTCGGAATCAGCCCCAGCATTTT	CASSFSRNQPQHF
-	TRBV20-1	-	TRBJ1-4	TGCAGTGCTCGTCCAGGGTCGACTAATGAAAAACTGTTTTTT	CSARPGSTNEKLFF
-	TRBV11-3	-	TRBJ2-1	TGTGCCAGCAGCTCCCCATTCACTCTCCACAATGAGCAGTTCTTC	CASSSPFTLHNEQFF
few	TRBV6-2/TRBV6-3	-	TRBJ1-6	TGTGCCAGCACCCCCTGGAGGGTTGATTCACCCCTCCACTTT	CASTPWRVDSPLHF